The rows below give T cell receptor beta chains drawn from one sample of a study of T cells after yellow fever vaccination. In TCRdb, the 5' RACE reads were re-called with MiXCR into one record per CDR3 protein. The profile shows about 550,000 distinct CDR3 sequences, approximately 21% of them singletons. Sequences were derived from PBMCs, sampled 15 days after the yellow fever booster vaccination. All receptors derive from a man aged 25-45 years who received the YFV17D yellow fever vaccine. The conserved cysteine and the conserved F or W are not part of the CDR3 here.

V gene,J gene,CDR3 protein
TRBV3-1,TRBJ2-2,ASSQENGGGTLGGELF
TRBV2,TRBJ2-2,ASIQRTGGGGELF
TRBV29-1,TRBJ2-1,SVEARRNEQL
TRBV5-1,TRBJ2-3,ASSGGTDLNSDTQY
TRBV7-3,TRBJ2-2,ASSLTRMAELF
TRBV15,TRBJ2-7,ATSRDTKGYEQY
TRBV5-1,TRBJ2-3,ASSRTGGMDTQY
TRBV7-8,TRBJ2-3,ASRGLTDTQY
TRBV12-3/TRBV12-4,TRBJ1-4,ASRPGATNEKLF
TRBV12-3/TRBV12-4,TRBJ2-5,ASSLSPSPQETQY
TRBV5-1,TRBJ2-6,ASSLQGVGANVLT
TRBV28,TRBJ1-5,ASSSSGGQPSNQPQH
TRBV5-5,TRBJ1-3,ASSLEGFSGNTIY
TRBV7-3,TRBJ2-1,ASSLTSPGLGNEQF
TRBV29-1,TRBJ2-3,SVDLNQGLAFSTDTQY